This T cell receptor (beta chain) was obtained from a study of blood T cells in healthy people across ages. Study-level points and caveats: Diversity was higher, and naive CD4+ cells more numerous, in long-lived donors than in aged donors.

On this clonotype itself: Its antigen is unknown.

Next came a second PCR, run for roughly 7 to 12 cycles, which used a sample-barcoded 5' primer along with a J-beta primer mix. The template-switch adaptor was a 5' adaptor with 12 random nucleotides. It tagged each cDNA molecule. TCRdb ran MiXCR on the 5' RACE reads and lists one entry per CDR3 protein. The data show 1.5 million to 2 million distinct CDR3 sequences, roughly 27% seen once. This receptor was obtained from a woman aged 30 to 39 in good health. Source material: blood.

In DNA form, the CDR3 reads TGCAGCGTCTCCCCCCAGGGTCCAGGGACCCAGTACTTC. This encodes CSVSPQGPGTQYF. The chain links TRBV29-1 to TRBJ2-7; D is perhaps TRBD1 (5 bases). The DNA end favors TRBJ2-5, so the J call may be wrong. This CDR3 has 13 amino acids. CDR1 is SQVTM, CDR2 ANQGSEA, per germline.